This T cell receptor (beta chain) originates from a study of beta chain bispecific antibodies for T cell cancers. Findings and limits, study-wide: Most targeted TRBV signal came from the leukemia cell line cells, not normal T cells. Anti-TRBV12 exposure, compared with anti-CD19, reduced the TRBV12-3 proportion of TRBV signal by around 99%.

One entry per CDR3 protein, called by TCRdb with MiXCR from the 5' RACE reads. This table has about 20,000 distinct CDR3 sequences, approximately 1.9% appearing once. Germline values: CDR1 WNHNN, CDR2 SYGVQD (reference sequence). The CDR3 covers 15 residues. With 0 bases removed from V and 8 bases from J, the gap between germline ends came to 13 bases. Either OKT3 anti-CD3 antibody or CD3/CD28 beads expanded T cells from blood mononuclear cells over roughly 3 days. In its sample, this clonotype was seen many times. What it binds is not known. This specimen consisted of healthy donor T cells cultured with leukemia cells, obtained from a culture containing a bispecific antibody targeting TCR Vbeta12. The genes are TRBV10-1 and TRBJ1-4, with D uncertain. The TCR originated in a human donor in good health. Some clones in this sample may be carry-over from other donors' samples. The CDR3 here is CASSESGVVGEKLFF. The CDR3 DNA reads TGCGCCAGCAGTGAGTCAGGAGTCGTCGGGGAAAAACTGTTTTTT.